These 19 T cell receptor beta chains came from one sample sequenced in a study of response to subunit inactivated influenza vaccine (dated by TCRdb to the late 2010s). Libraries were prepared through RT-PCR. For sequencing, an Illumina HiSeq 2500 was employed. Clones were called with MiXCR by TCRdb after fastp trimmed the public reads at Q25, and only in-frame beta chains were retained. Records with the same CDR3 protein are collapsed into one entry carrying the most frequent genes and DNA. Recorded for this sample are about 620,000 distinct CDR3 sequences; about 12% of them occurred a single time. 10% of the sample is held by the ten biggest clonotypes. The sample consisted of PBMCs from blood, taken on the day of vaccination. Source of these receptors: a middle-aged man who received an inactivated influenza vaccine. Donor details come from another sample of the same person, matched by shared clones.

There are a few counts of this clonotype. The chain employs TRBV28 and TRBJ2-7, with TRBD1 identical over 7 bases. The V gene's germline CDR1 is MDHEN and CDR2 SYDVKM. V shed 4 bases, J shed 3 bases, and the junction held 9 bases outside the gene matches. CDR3 length: 15 amino acids. Here the CDR3 reads CASSWDSLRNYEQYF. CDR3 nucleotides: TGTGCCAGCAGTTGGGACAGCCTAAGGAACTACGAGCAGTACTTC. The entire variable domain, with the rest obtained from reference TRBV28 and TRBJ2-7, is as follows: DVKVTQSSRYLVKRTGEKVFLECVQDMDHENMFWYRQDPGLGLRLIYFSYDVKMKEKGDIPEGYSVSREKKERFSLILESASTNQTSMYLCASSWDSLRNYEQYFGPGTRLTVT.

This clonotype was counted many times. V usage is TRBV4-1 and J usage is TRBJ2-5; tentative D call: TRBD2 (5 bases). CDR1 MGHRA and CDR2 YSYEKL come from the germline V gene. This CDR3 has 13 amino acids. V was pared by 0 bases and J by 7 bases, with 9 bases between. CDR3 region: CASSQDMEATQYF. In DNA form, the CDR3 reads TGCGCCAGCAGCCAAGACATGGAGGCGACCCAGTACTTC.

This clonotype showed up just a few times. V gene TRBV10-3 combines with J gene TRBJ1-1, with D perhaps TRBD1 (6 bases). V was clipped by 6 bases and J by 3 bases, with 11 bases between them. Germline CDR1 is ENHRY and CDR2 is SYGVKD. The length of the CDR3 is 13 residues. The CDR3 sequence is CAISEQGYTEAFF. In DNA form, the CDR3 reads TGTGCCATCAGCGAACAGGGCTACACTGAAGCTTTCTTT.

This clonotype was picked up a small number of times. The chain combines TRBV28 with TRBJ1-3; no firm D call. V lost 5 bases and J lost 0, with 14 bases in between. The CDR3 has 16 amino acids. Germline V gives CDR1 MDHEN, CDR2 SYDVKM. The CDR3 is CASSLHGGHSGNTIYF. For the CDR3, the DNA is TGTGCCAGCAGTCTCCACGGAGGGCACTCTGGAAACACCATATATTTT. The full variable domain, in which reference TRBV28 and TRBJ1-3 provide the parts outside the CDR3, is DVKVTQSSRYLVKRTGEKVFLECVQDMDHENMFWYRQDPGLGLRLIYFSYDVKMKEKGDIPEGYSVSREKKERFSLILESASTNQTSMYLCASSLHGGHSGNTIYFGEGSWLTVV.

V gene TRBV10-3 combines with J gene TRBJ1-1; D unresolved. The CDR3 extends over 15 amino acids. V was pared by 0 bases and J by 4 bases, with 12 bases between. CDR1 and CDR2 from the germline V gene are ENHRY and SYGVKD. The CDR3 nucleotides read TGTGCCATCAGTGAGTCGAACCGAGGAGTCACTGAAGCTTTCTTT. Translated: CAISESNRGVTEAFF.

The J gene is TRBJ1-1, the V gene TRBV18; D ambiguous. This CDR3 spans 13 amino acids. V was cut by 3 bases and J by 1 base, with 6 bases left in between. Per the germline V gene, CDR1 is KGHSH and CDR2 is LQKENI. In nucleotides, the CDR3 is TGTGCCAGCTCACCGGGCTGGAACACTGAAGCTTTCTTT. It translates to CASSPGWNTEAFF.

The gene calls are TRBV3-1 and TRBJ2-1; 8 bases line up with TRBD2. Germline CDR1 and CDR2: LGHDT and YNNKEL (reference sequence). Germline trimming cut 1 base from V and 4 bases from J; bases unmatched to any gene: 9. The CDR3 length is 17 residues. CDR3 in amino acids: CASSQVLLAGTYNEQFF. The CDR3 bases are TGTGCCAGCAGCCAAGTCCTTTTAGCGGGAACGTACAATGAGCAGTTCTTC.

The chain combines TRBV6-5 with TRBJ1-5; D gene unclear. Trimming left V 3 bases short and J 2 bases short, with 11 bases between. The V gene's germline CDR1 is MNHEY and CDR2 SVGAGI. CDR3 length equals 15 residues. CDR3 bases: TGTGCCAGCAGTTATGGTACCACCGGCAATCAGCCCCAGCATTTT. Encoded protein: CASSYGTTGNQPQHF.

This clonotype was counted between two and nine times. CDR3 DNA: TGTGCCAGCAGTTTGAGGGTAGACACCTACAATGAGCAGTTCTTC. Translating gives CASSLRVDTYNEQFF. J is TRBJ2-1 and V is TRBV12-3 or TRBV12-4; D possibly corresponds to TRBD2 (5 bases). Trimming removed 3 bases from V and 2 bases from J, with 11 bases in between. The CDR3 is made up of 15 amino acids.

A few counts support this clonotype. This rearrangement joins TRBV6-2 or TRBV6-3 to TRBJ2-3; 9 bases align to TRBD2. Germline CDR1 is MNHEY and CDR2 is SVGEGT. The CDR3 runs to 19 residues. J was trimmed by 2 bases and V by 2 bases; bases with no gene match: 14. The CDR3 bases are TGTGCCAGCAGTTACCGGAGCGGGGGGCCAACCAGAGACACAGATACGCAGTATTTT. Translation gives CASSYRSGGPTRDTDTQYF.

The gene calls are TRBV7-9 and TRBJ2-7; no firm D call. Between the trimmed V and J ends, which lost 5 bases and 5 bases, there was a span of 16 bases. The CDR3 contains 14 residues. Germline assignment: CDR1 SEHNR and CDR2 FQNEAQ (reference sequence). In nucleotides, the CDR3 is TGTGCCAGCAGCCCCTTGGCCCGCCGGGACGAGCAGTACTTC. Translating gives CASSPLARRDEQYF.

This clonotype was seen a handful of times. The J gene is TRBJ2-3, the V gene TRBV7-9; the D gene is possibly TRBD2 (6 bases). The CDR3 is 15 amino acids. V was cut by 2 bases and J by 0 bases, with 9 bases left in between. CDR1 SEHNR and CDR2 FQNEAQ come from the germline V gene (reference sequence). CDR3 DNA sequence: TGTGCCAGCAGCTTACCCGGACTAAGCACAGATACGCAGTATTTT. Translating it yields CASSLPGLSTDTQYF.

This clonotype was seen ten or more times. The chain recombines TRBV15 with TRBJ2-1; 7 bases are shared with TRBD2. With 0 bases clipped from V and 4 bases from J, the junction kept 3 bases outside the gene matches. The CDR3 has 15 amino acids. Germline V gene sequence: CDR1 LNHNV, CDR2 YYDKDF (reference sequence). CDR3 in amino acids: CATSRDAGAYNEQFF. CDR3 sequence (DNA): TGTGCCACCAGCAGAGACGCGGGAGCGTACAATGAGCAGTTCTTC.

This clonotype was picked up a small number of times. The chain joins TRBV10-3 to TRBJ2-7, with 8 bases lining up with TRBD1. The trim removed 5 bases at V and 5 bases at J, leaving 11 bases unmatched. The germline gives CDR1 ENHRY, CDR2 SYGVKD. This CDR3 has 15 amino acids. In nucleotides, the CDR3 is TGTGCCATCAGTCCTGGACAGGGTATCTTCCACGAGCAGTACTTC. Protein product: CAISPGQGIFHEQYF.

The chain has TRBV12-3 or TRBV12-4 and TRBJ1-3; no clear D gene. This CDR3 region has 13 residues. The ends were cut back, 5 bases at V and 5 bases at J, with 10 bases in the middle. The CDR3 here is CASSRSNRNTIYF. CDR3 nucleotides: TGTGCCAGCAGTCGGAGCAATCGAAACACCATATATTTT.

This clonotype was recorded at least ten times. The rearrangement joins TRBV6-2 or TRBV6-3 to TRBJ2-7; no reliable D call. Trimming shortened V by 2 bases and J by 5 bases, and 7 bases separated the two germline ends. CDR1 and CDR2 (germline): MNHEY, SVGEGT. This CDR3 comprises 12 residues. This CDR3 is CASSYGRDEQYF. For the CDR3, the DNA is TGTGCCAGCAGTTACGGTCGGGACGAGCAGTACTTC.

The V gene is TRBV7-8, the J gene TRBJ2-7; TRBD2 might be the D (6 bases). Trimming removed 5 bases at V and 3 bases at J, with 14 bases between. Germline values: CDR1 SGHVS, CDR2 FQNEAQ. The CDR3 has 14 amino acids. The CDR3 DNA follows: TGTGCCAGCAGCGCGGAGGTAGCGGACTACGAGCAGTACTTC. This gives the protein CASSAEVADYEQYF.

This chain links TRBV20-1 with TRBJ2-7; D remains ambiguous. CDR1 and CDR2 from the germline V gene are DFQATT and SNEGSKA (reference sequence). Trimming took 2 bases from V and 7 from J, leaving 12 bases between them. The CDR3 runs 12 residues. The CDR3: CSARIRSEEQYF. CDR3 in DNA: TGCAGTGCTAGAATTCGGTCTGAAGAGCAGTACTTC.

This clonotype was seen a handful of times. V usage is TRBV11-3 and J usage is TRBJ2-1, with a tentative D call TRBD2 (5 bases). CDR1 is SGHNT, CDR2 YENEEA, per germline. Trimming removed 1 base at V and 6 bases at J, with 10 bases between. This CDR3 has 14 amino acids. CDR3 sequence (DNA): TGTGCCAGCAGCTTAGGCCGGGAAGGCAATGAGCAGTTCTTC. Amino acid sequence: CASSLGREGNEQFF. Variable domain in full (rest from reference TRBV11-3 and TRBJ2-1): EAGVVQSPRYKIIEKKQPVAFWCNPISGHNTLYWYLQNLGQGPELLIRYENEEAVDDSQLPKDRFSAERLKGVDSTLKIQPAELGDSAVYLCASSLGREGNEQFFGPGTRLTVL.